The clone carrying this TCR beta chain was found many times. Its target is unknown. The V gene lost 2 bases and the J gene lost 0 bases, with 8 bases spanning the gap. Germline values: CDR1 SGHTA, CDR2 FQGTGA. This CDR3 has 15 amino acids. This entry comes from a study of T cells after yellow fever vaccination. Study context: SMART-Seq v4 Ultra Low Input served to prepare low-cell-number fractions.

For TCR, cDNA came from 5'RACE template switching, which added a universal primer site and UMIs. TCRdb processed the 5' RACE reads anew with MiXCR; each CDR3 protein has one entry. The sample shows approximately 250,000 distinct CDR3 sequences, 3.6% of them seen only once. General study results and limits: The booster response re-showed most primary clones: approximately 95% CD4, about 89% CD8. The study noted that FACS-sorted repertoires could contain abundant clonotypes contaminating from the bulk population.

The chain combines TRBV7-3 with TRBJ2-1; D perhaps matches TRBD2 (6 bases). The TCR comes from a man aged 18 to 29 who received the YFV17D yellow fever vaccine. The source material was PBMCs, sampled 15 days after the yellow fever booster vaccination. The chain's CDR3 is CASSLWGDSYNEQFF. Written as DNA, the CDR3 is TGTGCCAGCAGCTTATGGGGGGACTCCTACAATGAGCAGTTCTTC.